This TCR beta chain was found in a study of cytomegalovirus exposure and HLA in healthy donors. Whole-study findings and limits: The HLA-A and HLA-B alleles of most subjects were reportedly predicted accurately from TCR beta sequences.

Germline CDR1 reads SGHTA; CDR2 reads FQGNSA. This CDR3 is 15 amino acids long. This clone appeared a single time. What it binds is unknown. One end of the junction does not line up with germline, which may come from a read error. The PCR contained 60 Vbeta and 13 Jbeta primers. The method was immunoSEQ multiplex PCR; TCRdb's version includes in-frame clones alone and lacks a portion of them. The sample contains 150,000 to 200,000 clones, 65% to 80% of which appear only once. The origin of this receptor is a middle-aged woman in good health and CMV-seropositive. The V and J genes are TRBV7-2 and TRBJ2-3, with 11 nucleotides matching TRBD2. The sequenced material came from PBMCs. This chain's CDR3 is CASSLGVTSGELGDF. CDR3 sequence (DNA): TGTGCCAGCAGCTTAGGAGTGACTAGCGGGGAACTAGGCGATTTT.